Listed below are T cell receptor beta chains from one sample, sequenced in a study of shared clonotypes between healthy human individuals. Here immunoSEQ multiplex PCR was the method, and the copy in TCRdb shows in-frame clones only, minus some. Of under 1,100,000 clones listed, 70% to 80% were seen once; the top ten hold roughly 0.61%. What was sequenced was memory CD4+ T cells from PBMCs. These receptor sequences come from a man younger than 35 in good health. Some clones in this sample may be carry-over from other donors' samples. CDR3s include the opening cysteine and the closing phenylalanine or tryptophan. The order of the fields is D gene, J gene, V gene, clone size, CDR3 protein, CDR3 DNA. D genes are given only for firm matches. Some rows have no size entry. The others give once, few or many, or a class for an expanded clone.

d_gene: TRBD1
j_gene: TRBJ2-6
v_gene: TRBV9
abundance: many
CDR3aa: CASSSRTGPSGANVLTF
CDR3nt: TGTGCCAGCAGCTCGAGGACAGGCCCCTCTGGGGCCAACGTCCTGACTTTC

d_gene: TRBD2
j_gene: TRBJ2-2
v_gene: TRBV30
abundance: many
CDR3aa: CAWSIGLAGVTGELFF
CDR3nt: TGTGCCTGGAGTATCGGGCTAGCGGGAGTCACCGGGGAGCTGTTTTTT

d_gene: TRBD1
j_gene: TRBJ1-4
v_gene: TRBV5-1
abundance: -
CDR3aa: CASSLKGGGGEKLFF
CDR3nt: TGCGCCAGCAGCTTGAAAGGGGGCGGAGGTGAAAAACTGTTTTTT

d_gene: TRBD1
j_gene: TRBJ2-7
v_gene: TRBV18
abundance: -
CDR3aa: CASSPGTVITYEQYF
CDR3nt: TGTGCCAGCTCCCCCGGGACAGTAATAACCTACGAGCAGTACTTC

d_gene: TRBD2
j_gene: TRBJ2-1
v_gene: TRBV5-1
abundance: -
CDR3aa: CASSLSRREGYEQFF
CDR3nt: TGCGCCAGCAGCTTGAGTAGGCGGGAGGGCTATGAGCAGTTCTTC

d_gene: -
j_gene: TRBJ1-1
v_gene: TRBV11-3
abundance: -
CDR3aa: CASSFSGGVGTEAFF
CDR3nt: TGTGCCAGCAGCTTTTCCGGCGGAGTGGGGACTGAAGCTTTCTTT

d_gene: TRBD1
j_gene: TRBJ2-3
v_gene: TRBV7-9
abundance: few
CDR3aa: CASSLGDRDSDTQYF
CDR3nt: TGTGCCAGCAGCTTAGGGGACAGGGATTCAGATACGCAGTATTTT

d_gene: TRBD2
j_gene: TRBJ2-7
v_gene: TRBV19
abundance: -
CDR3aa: CASSPGGLAGVTEQYF
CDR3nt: TGTGCCAGTAGTCCGGGGGGACTAGCGGGAGTAACCGAGCAGTACTTC

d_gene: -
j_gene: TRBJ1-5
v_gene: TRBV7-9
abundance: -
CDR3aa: CASGEGLSTQHF
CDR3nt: TGTGCCAGCGGAGAGGGTCTCTCGACCCAGCATTTT

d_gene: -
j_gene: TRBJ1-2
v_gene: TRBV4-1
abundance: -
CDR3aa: CASSPGPASYGYTF
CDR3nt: TGCGCCAGCAGCCCTGGACCCGCGTCGTATGGCTACACCTTC

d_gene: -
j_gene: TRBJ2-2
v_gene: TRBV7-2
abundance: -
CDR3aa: CASSYVWGYTGELFF
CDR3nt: TGTGCCAGCAGCTACGTTTGGGGGTACACCGGGGAGCTGTTTTTT

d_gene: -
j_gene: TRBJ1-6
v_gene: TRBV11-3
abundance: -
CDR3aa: CASSLTRESPLHF
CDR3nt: TGTGCCAGCAGCTTAACTAGAGAGTCACCCCTCCACTTT

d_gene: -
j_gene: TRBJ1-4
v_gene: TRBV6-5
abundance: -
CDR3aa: CASSYLGGGEKLFF
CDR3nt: TGTGCCAGCAGTTACTTAGGAGGAGGTGAAAAACTGTTTTTT

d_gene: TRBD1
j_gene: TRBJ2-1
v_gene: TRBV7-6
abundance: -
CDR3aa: CASSRDSYNEQFF
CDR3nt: TGTGCCAGCAGCAGGGACAGCTACAATGAGCAGTTCTTC

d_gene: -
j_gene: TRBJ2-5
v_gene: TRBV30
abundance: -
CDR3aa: CAWVAGARETQYF
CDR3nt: TGTGCCTGGGTTGCGGGGGCGCGGGAGACCCAGTACTTC

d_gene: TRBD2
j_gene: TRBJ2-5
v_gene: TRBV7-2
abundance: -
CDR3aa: CASSLMGGRTETQYF
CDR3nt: TGTGCCAGCAGCTTAATGGGCGGGAGGACGGAGACCCAGTACTTC

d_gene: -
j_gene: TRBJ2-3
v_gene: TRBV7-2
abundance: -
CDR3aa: CASSLGPGDTQYF
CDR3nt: TGTGCCAGCAGCTTAGGCCCAGGGGATACGCAGTATTTT

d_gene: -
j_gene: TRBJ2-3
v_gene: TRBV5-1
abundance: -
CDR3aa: CASSPFTDTQYF
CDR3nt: TGCGCCAGCAGCCCCTTCACAGATACGCAGTATTTT

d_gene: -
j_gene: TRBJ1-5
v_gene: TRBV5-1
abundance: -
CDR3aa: CASSLTGNQPQHF
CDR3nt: TGCGCCAGCAGCTTGACGGGCAATCAGCCCCAGCATTTT

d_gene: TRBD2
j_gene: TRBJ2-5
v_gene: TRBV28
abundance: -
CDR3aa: CASRTPGLAVTSLETQYF
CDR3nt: TGTGCCAGCAGGACTCCGGGACTAGCGGTTACCTCCCTGGAGACCCAGTACTTC

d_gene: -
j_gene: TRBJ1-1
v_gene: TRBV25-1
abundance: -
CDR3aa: CASSESGRDPAFF
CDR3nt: TGTGCCAGCAGTGAATCAGGACGAGACCCAGCTTTCTTT

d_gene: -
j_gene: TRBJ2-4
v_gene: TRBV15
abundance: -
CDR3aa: CATSPRSGQNIQYF
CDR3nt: TGTGCCACCAGCCCAAGGTCGGGGCAAAACATTCAGTACTTC

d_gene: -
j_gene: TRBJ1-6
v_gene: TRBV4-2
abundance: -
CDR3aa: CASRAGRFGSPLHF
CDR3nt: TGTGCCAGCAGGGCAGGGCGTTTCGGTTCACCCCTCCACTTT

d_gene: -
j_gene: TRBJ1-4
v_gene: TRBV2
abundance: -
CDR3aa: CASRRGTGNEKLFF
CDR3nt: TGTGCCAGCAGGAGGGGGACGGGTAATGAAAAACTGTTTTTT

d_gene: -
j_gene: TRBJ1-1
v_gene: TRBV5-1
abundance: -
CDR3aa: CASSLAKGTGGLGAEAFF
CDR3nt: TGCGCCAGCAGCTTGGCCAAAGGTACAGGAGGGCTAGGGGCTGAAGCTTTCTTT

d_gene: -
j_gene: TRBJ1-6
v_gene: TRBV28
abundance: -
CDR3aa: CASSLSPGYHNSPLHF
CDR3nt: TGTGCCAGCAGTTTAAGCCCCGGATACCATAATTCACCCCTCCACTTT